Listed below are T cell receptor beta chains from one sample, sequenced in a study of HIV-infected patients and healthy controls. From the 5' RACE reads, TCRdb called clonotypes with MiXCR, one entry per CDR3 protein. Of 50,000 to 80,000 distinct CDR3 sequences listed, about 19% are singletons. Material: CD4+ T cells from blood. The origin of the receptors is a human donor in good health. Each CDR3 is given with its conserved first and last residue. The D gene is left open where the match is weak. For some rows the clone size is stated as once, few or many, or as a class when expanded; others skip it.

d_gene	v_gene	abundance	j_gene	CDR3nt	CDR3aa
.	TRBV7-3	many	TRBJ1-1	TGTGCCAGCAGCTCGGGACAAAACACTGAAGCTTTCTTT	CASSSGQNTEAFF
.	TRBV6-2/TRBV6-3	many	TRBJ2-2	TGTGCCAGCAGTTACTCGATAGATATTGGGGAGCTGTTTTTT	CASSYSIDIGELFF
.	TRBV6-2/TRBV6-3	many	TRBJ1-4	TGTGCCAGCAGCCAATGGGAAAAACTGTTTTTT	CASSQWEKLFF
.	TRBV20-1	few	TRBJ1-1	TGCAGTGCTAGGAGGGGAATGAACACTGAAGCTTTCTTT	CSARRGMNTEAFF
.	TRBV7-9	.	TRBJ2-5	TGTGCCAGCAGCTTAGAGGGGGGTTTAGAAGAGACCCAGTACTTC	CASSLEGGLEETQYF
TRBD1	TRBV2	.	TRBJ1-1	TGTGCCAGCAGTCGACAGGGATTGAACACTGAAGCTTTCTTT	CASSRQGLNTEAFF
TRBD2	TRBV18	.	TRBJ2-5	TGTGCCAGCTCCGGGACTACCCAAGAGACCCAGTACTTC	CASSGTTQETQYF
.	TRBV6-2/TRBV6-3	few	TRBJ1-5	TGTGCCAGCAGTTACGGTTCGGCAGGGAGCAATCAGCCCCAGCATTTT	CASSYGSAGSNQPQHF
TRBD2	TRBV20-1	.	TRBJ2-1	TGCAGTGCTAGAGATCTAGCGGGAGACTGGGATGAGCAGTTCTTC	CSARDLAGDWDEQFF
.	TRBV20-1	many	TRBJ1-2	TGCAGTGCTAGGGCCACCTACGTCTATGGCTACACCTTC	CSARATYVYGYTF
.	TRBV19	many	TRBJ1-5	TGTGCCAGTAGTCCCCAGGCGGGTTTAACACCCCAGCATTTT	CASSPQAGLTPQHF
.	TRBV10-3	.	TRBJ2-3	TGTGCCATCAGCAGCTCAGATACGCAGTATTTT	CAISSSDTQYF
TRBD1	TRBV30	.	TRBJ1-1	TGTGCCTGGAGTGAAGACAGGGCAGAAGCTTTCTTT	CAWSEDRAEAFF
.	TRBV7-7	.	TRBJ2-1	TGTGCTAGCAGCTTAGAACGGCAGGCCCATGAGCAGTTCTTC	CASSLERQAHEQFF
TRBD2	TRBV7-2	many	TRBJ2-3	TGTGCCAGCAGCAGAGGGGTCGGGAGGACGGCAGATACGCAGTATTTT	CASSRGVGRTADTQYF
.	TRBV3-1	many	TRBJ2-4	TGTGCCAGCAGCCAAGGACAGGTAGCCAAAAACATTCAGTACTTC	CASSQGQVAKNIQYF
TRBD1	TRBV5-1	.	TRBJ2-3	TGCGCCAGCAGCTCGGGACAGGAGACAGATACGCAGTATTTT	CASSSGQETDTQYF
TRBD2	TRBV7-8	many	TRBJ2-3	TGTGCCAGCAGCTGGGGTGGGCTAGCGGGGGGAGATACGCAGTATTTT	CASSWGGLAGGDTQYF
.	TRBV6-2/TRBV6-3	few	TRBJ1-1	TGTGCCAGCAGTCTAAGTCGGGACACTGAAGCTTTCTTT	CASSLSRDTEAFF
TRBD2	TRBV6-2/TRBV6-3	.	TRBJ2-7	TGTGCCAGCAGAGCCCACTCTCCCGCGGGGGGGGCCCCCTACGAGCAGTACTTC	CASRAHSPAGGAPYEQYF
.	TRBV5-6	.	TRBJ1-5	TGTGCCAGCAGCTTGGGGCAGGGATTCTTCCAGCCCCAGCATTTT	CASSLGQGFFQPQHF
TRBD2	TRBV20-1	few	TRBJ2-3	TGCAGTGCAACAACTAGCGGTTCTAGCACAGATACGCAGTATTTT	CSATTSGSSTDTQYF
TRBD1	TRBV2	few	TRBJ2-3	TGTGCCAGCAGTGAAGTGGGTCCAGGGGGCAGGAGCACAGATACGCAGTATTTT	CASSEVGPGGRSTDTQYF
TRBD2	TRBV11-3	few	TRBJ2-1	TGTGCCAGCAGCTTAAAGGTACTAGCGGGTGACTACAATGAGCAGTTCTTC	CASSLKVLAGDYNEQFF
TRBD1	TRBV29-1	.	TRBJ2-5	TGCAGCGTTGCCGACAGGGTCTTTTTCGAGACCCAGTACTTC	CSVADRVFFETQYF
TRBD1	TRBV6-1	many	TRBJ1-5	TGTGCCAGCAGGGGGTTGGGACAGGGGGGTCAGCCCCAGCATTTT	CASRGLGQGGQPQHF
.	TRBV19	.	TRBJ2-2	TGTGCCAGTAGTATAGATCGCGGAATCACCGGGGAGCTGTTTTTT	CASSIDRGITGELFF
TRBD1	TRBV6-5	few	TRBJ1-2	TGTGCCAGCAGAATAGGACAGGGAGTCTATGGCTACACCTTC	CASRIGQGVYGYTF
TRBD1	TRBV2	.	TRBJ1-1	TGTGCCAGCAGAGACAGGGGTAACACTGAAGCTTTCTTT	CASRDRGNTEAFF
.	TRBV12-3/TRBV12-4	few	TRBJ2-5	TGTGCCAGCAGTTTTGGACTACAAGAGACCCAGTACTTC	CASSFGLQETQYF
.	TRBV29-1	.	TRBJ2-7	TGCAGCGTTGTATCCGGTTACGAGCAGTACTTC	CSVVSGYEQYF
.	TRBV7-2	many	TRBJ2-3	TGTGCCAGCAGCCCATCTAACTATTTGGGTACGCAGTATTTT	CASSPSNYLGTQYF
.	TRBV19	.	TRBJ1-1	TGTGCCAGTAAAAGAGGGCGGCCTGAGAACACTGAAGCTTTCTTT	CASKRGRPENTEAFF
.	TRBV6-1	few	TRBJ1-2	TGTGCCAGCAGTGAAGGGGTGTCAGGAAACTATGGCTACACCTTC	CASSEGVSGNYGYTF
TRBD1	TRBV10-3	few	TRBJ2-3	TGTGCCATCAGTGTGGGCAGGGGGCCTGCTACGCAGTATTTT	CAISVGRGPATQYF
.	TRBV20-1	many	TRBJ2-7	TGCAGTGCTAGAACGGGCGCGGGCTACGAGCAGTACTTC	CSARTGAGYEQYF
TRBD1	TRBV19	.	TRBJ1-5	TGTGCCAGTAGGGTTCGGGACAGGGAGGACAATCAGCCCCAGCATTTT	CASRVRDREDNQPQHF
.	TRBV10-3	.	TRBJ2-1	TGTGCCATCAGTGATAGAGGACTGGAAAACAATGAGCAGTTCTTC	CAISDRGLENNEQFF